This T cell receptor beta chain stems from a study of blood T cell repertoires in COVID-19. On the study more broadly: Acute and convalescent COVID-19 samples came from the United States, Italy and Spain. T cells, B-cell-depleted T cells, or PBMCs provided the cDNA or gDNA that served as material.

Repertoires were generated with immunoSEQ multiplex PCR, while TCRdb's copy carries only in-frame clones and drops some. The sample holds 200,000 to 250,000 clones, 88% seen once. V lost 4 bases to trimming and J lost 0 bases, with 15 bases between them. Germline loops: CDR1 MGHDK, CDR2 SYGVNS. CDR3 length: 16 amino acids. The V call is TRBV25-1, the J call TRBJ1-1, with D tentatively TRBD1 (6 bases). The sequence was obtained from a woman aged 30 to 39 who had been exposed to COVID-19. The sequencing sample was made of PBMCs or T cells enriched from blood (not recorded which). The CDR3 is CASSATMTGLNTEAFF. Written as DNA, the CDR3 is TGTGCCAGCAGTGCTACCATGACAGGTTTGAACACTGAAGCTTTCTTT.